Listed here are 12 T cell receptor beta chains from one sample, sequenced in a study of vaccination effects on CD4 cells after COVID-19. ViraFEST used viral peptide pools to expand antigen-specific CD4+ T cells before sequencing. Having been cultured for roughly 9 days, the cells underwent CD4+ T cell isolation. Either the mRNA-1273 or the BNT162b2 vaccine was given to participants as two doses. These receptors are not linked to any known antigen. Libraries were prepared by immunoSEQ multiplex PCR; TCRdb keeps only in-frame clonotypes and omits some of them. The top ten clones hold 1% to 1.5% of a sample with around 65,000 clones, about three quarters of them seen once. The specimen comprised CD4+ T cells from PBMCs cultured with HCoV-229E spike peptides, sampled after COVID-19 vaccination. The receptors originated from a human donor who received a COVID-19 vaccine.

V and J are TRBV6-6 and TRBJ2-3, with unresolved D. This CDR3 region has 10 residues. Per germline, CDR1 MNHNY and CDR2 SVGAGI (reference sequence). The V gene lost 5 bases and the J gene lost 6 bases, with 3 bases spanning the gap. As DNA, the CDR3 is TGTGCCAGCAGTGGGGATACGCAGTATTTT. Protein product: CASSGDTQYF.

In its sample, this clone was seen a few times. The chain couples TRBV29-1 to TRBJ1-3; possible D gene TRBD1, 5 bases. The germline gives CDR1 SQVTM, CDR2 ANQGSEA. Trimming shortened V by 4 bases and J by 4 bases, and 14 bases separated the two germline ends. CDR3 size: 14 residues. The CDR3 region is CSVVGRGDGNTIYF. CDR3 nucleotides: TGCAGCGTTGTTGGACGTGGGGACGGAAACACCATATATTTT.

With respect to this clone: The same CDR3 is also encoded by other DNA sequences in this sample. The chain has TRBV5-1 and TRBJ1-1; D ambiguous. V was pared by 0 bases and J by 6 bases, with 9 bases between. Germline-derived CDR1 and CDR2 are SGHRS and YFSETQ. This CDR3 spans 13 amino acids. The CDR3 sequence: CASSLAGRSEAFF. The CDR3 DNA reads TGCGCCAGCAGCTTGGCAGGACGTTCTGAAGCTTTCTTT.

In its sample, this clone was seen a few times. The chain carries TRBV2 and TRBJ1-6, with 11 bases matching TRBD1. The V gene's germline CDR1 is SNHLY and CDR2 FYNNEI. The V segment lost 6 bases and the J segment 10 bases; nucleotides outside the gene matches: 5. The CDR3 covers 14 residues. For the CDR3, the DNA is TGTGCCAGCAGGGGACAGGGGGAAAGATCACCCCTCCACTTT. The encoded protein is CASRGQGERSPLHF.

The CDR3 sequence: CASSYDTGGSGNTIYF. CDR3 nucleotides: TGTGCCAGCAGTTACGACACAGGGGGCTCTGGAAACACCATATATTTT. This chain connects TRBV6-5 to TRBJ1-3; 8 nucleotides match TRBD1. In germline, CDR1 is MNHEY, CDR2 SVGAGI. Unmatched junction bases numbered 3, after V lost 2 bases and J lost 0 bases. This CDR3 comprises 16 residues.

V is TRBV5-6 and J is TRBJ2-3; D assignment may be TRBD1 or TRBD2 (5 bases each). CDR1 is SGHDT, CDR2 YYEEEE, per germline. This CDR3 has 16 residues. Trimming shortened V by 4 bases and J by 4 bases, and 19 bases separated the two germline ends. The DNA for the CDR3 is TGTGCCAGCAGCGTACCCGGGACGTTGCCGGCAGATACGCAGTATTTT. Protein product: CASSVPGTLPADTQYF.

This clone was seen a few times. The chain is built from TRBV2 and TRBJ1-4; 8 bases map to TRBD1. With 9 bases clipped from V and 5 bases from J, the junction kept 8 bases outside the gene matches. The CDR3 is 14 amino acids. The germline gives CDR1 SNHLY, CDR2 FYNNEI. The CDR3 DNA sequence: TGTGCCAGTGATTCGACAGGGGTGAATGAAAAACTGTTTTTT. Protein sequence: CASDSTGVNEKLFF.

The V call is TRBV25-1, the J call TRBJ1-6; the D gene is possibly TRBD1 (5 bases). The V end lost 8 bases, the J end lost 7 bases, and 12 bases lay between the germline ends. Germline V CDR1 and CDR2: MGHDK, SYGVNS. The CDR3 contains 13 residues. The CDR3 region is CASSRRGNSPLHF. In nucleotides, the CDR3 is TGTGCCAGCTCTAGGCGGGGCAATTCACCCCTCCACTTT.

The chain recombines TRBV7-2 with TRBJ2-2; TRBD2 matches at 8 bases. V gave up 6 bases and J gave up 4 bases; unmatched junction bases: 7. This CDR3 region has 15 residues. Germline V gives CDR1 SGHTA, CDR2 FQGNSA. Written as DNA, the CDR3 is TGTGCCAGCAGTAATGAGCGGGGGTCCACCGGGGAGCTGTTTTTT. It is translated as CASSNERGSTGELFF.

The V and J genes are TRBV3-1 (or the pseudogene TRBV3-2) and TRBJ2-1; 8 positions agree with TRBD1. The CDR3 has 12 residues. The junction had 8 bases not matched to a gene; V was cut back by 3 bases and J by 16 bases. Per the germline V gene, CDR1 is LGHDT and CDR2 is YNNKEL (reference sequence). The CDR3 spells CASSQRTGSKFF. CDR3 DNA sequence: TGTGCCAGCAGCCAGCGGACAGGGAGCAAATTCTTC.

The V gene is TRBV27, the J gene TRBJ1-2, with 10 bases that match TRBD1. CDR3 length: 14 residues. Germline CDR1 reads MNHEY; CDR2 reads SMNVEV (reference sequence). V shed 4 bases and J 5 bases; nucleotides not matched to a gene: 4. CDR3 amino acids: CASSYGTGVYGYTF. DNA of the CDR3: TGTGCCAGCAGTTATGGGACAGGGGTTTATGGCTACACCTTC.

V usage is TRBV5-6 and J usage is TRBJ2-5; D may correspond to TRBD1 or TRBD2 (6 bases each). V was pared by 7 bases and J by 5 bases, with 18 bases between. The CDR3 is 14 amino acids. CDR1 SGHDT and CDR2 YYEEEE come from the germline V gene. CDR3 nucleotide sequence: TGTGCCAGCGGCCGGAGGGGGGTCCGGGAGACCCAGTACTTC. Amino acid sequence: CASGRRGVRETQYF.